One and the same sample provided the 2 T cell receptor beta chains below, sequenced in a study of T cells in Graves' hyperthyroidism and ophthalmopathy. Amplified TCR beta CDR3 regions derived from RNA transcripts. HTBI primers were used for first-round RT-PCR of the TCR CDR3. TCRdb processed the multiplex PCR reads anew with MiXCR; each CDR3 protein has one entry. The sample consists of around 600,000 distinct CDR3 sequences, approximately 14% of them appearing once. The sequencing sample was made of blood. These receptors were obtained from a woman younger than 30 with Graves' ophthalmopathy.

This clonotype was detected a few times. This chain's CDR3 is CASGFYVGTGELFF. The CDR3 bases are TGTGCCAGCGGATTCTACGTGGGCACCGGGGAGCTGTTTTTT. The rearrangement joins TRBV12-3 or TRBV12-4 to TRBJ2-2, with unresolved D. The CDR3 runs 14 residues. The V gene lost 8 bases and the J gene lost 4 bases, with 14 bases spanning the gap.

This clonotype was counted at least ten times. The rearrangement joins TRBV11-2 to TRBJ2-1; D perhaps matches TRBD2 (6 bases). Germline V gene lookup returns CDR1 SGHAT and CDR2 FQNNGV. The length of the CDR3 is 17 residues. V was clipped by 1 base and J by 2 bases, with 15 bases between them. As DNA, the CDR3 is TGTGCCAGCAGCTTAGGACCTCTAGCGCCTCCCTACAATGAGCAGTTCTTC. This sequence encodes CASSLGPLAPPYNEQFF.